The 15 T cell receptor beta chains in this list originate from one sample, sequenced in a study of PD-L1 blockade in urothelial cancer. Repertoires were generated with immunoSEQ multiplex PCR, while TCRdb's copy carries only in-frame clones and drops some. Of under 40,000 clones in the sample, roughly four fifths were seen once. Sequenced here: PBMCs, sampled around atezolizumab (anti-PD-L1) treatment. Receptor source: a man aged 70 or older with urothelial cancer.

This clone was seen only a few times. The V and J genes are TRBV4-1 and TRBJ2-1; the D gene is possibly TRBD2 (5 bases). Germline lookup yields CDR1 MGHRA and CDR2 YSYEKL. The V end lost 0 bases, the J end lost 6 bases, and 12 bases lay between the germline ends. CDR3 length: 15 amino acids. The DNA for the CDR3 is TGCGCCAGCAGCCAAGAACGCCTAGCCAGCAATGAGCAGTTCTTC. Protein product: CASSQERLASNEQFF.

The J gene is TRBJ2-3, the V gene TRBV19; D possibly corresponds to TRBD2 (6 bases). CDR3 length: 13 residues. In germline, CDR1 is LNHDA, CDR2 SQIVND (reference sequence). V lost 9 bases and J 12 bases, leaving 22 bases between the germline ends. The CDR3 spells CASRRGGGTIQYF. The CDR3 coding sequence is TGTGCCAGCCGGAGGGGTGGCGGGACGATCCAGTATTTT.

The rearrangement uses TRBV5-1 and TRBJ2-1, with 9 positions matching TRBD1. V was clipped by 0 bases and J by 5 bases; unmatched bases: 3. This CDR3 has 15 amino acids. Germline CDR1 SGHRS, CDR2 YFSETQ. Here the CDR3 reads CASSLAGTGNNEQFF. The CDR3 DNA is TGCGCCAGCAGCTTGGCCGGGACAGGGAACAATGAGCAGTTCTTC.

V gene TRBV9 combines with J gene TRBJ2-5; either TRBD1 or TRBD2 may supply D (9 bases each). The CDR3 runs to 18 residues. V dropped 3 bases and J dropped 0 bases, with 21 bases sitting between them. Germline CDR1 is SGDLS and CDR2 is YYNGEE. The CDR3 nucleotides are TGTGCCAGCAGCGGGACAGGGGCGCTAGCGGGGTACCAAGAGACCCAGTACTTC. It codes for CASSGTGALAGYQETQYF.

The genes are TRBV5-4 and TRBJ1-1; 8 bases match TRBD1. CDR1 is SGHNT and CDR2 is YYREEE in the germline V gene (reference sequence). The J segment lost 7 bases and the V segment lost 4 bases, leaving 9 bases of the junction unmatched. This CDR3 comprises 14 residues. The CDR3 bases are TGTGCCAGCAGCGATATTGGACAGGGAAATGAAGCTTTCTTT. This sequence encodes CASSDIGQGNEAFF.

The V call is TRBV6-5, the J call TRBJ1-5; D is unresolved. V gave up 4 bases and J gave up 3 bases, with 7 bases separating them. Germline CDR1 MNHEY, CDR2 SVGAGI. This CDR3 has 13 amino acids. CDR3 residues: CASSWSTNQPQHF. CDR3 sequence (DNA): TGTGCCAGCAGTTGGAGCACCAATCAGCCCCAGCATTTT.

The chain carries TRBV5-1 and TRBJ1-4, with 9 positions matching TRBD1. The CDR3 length is 17 residues. V was clipped by 2 bases and J by 5 bases; unmatched bases: 10. Germline values: CDR1 SGHRS, CDR2 YFSETQ. The CDR3 spells CASSFLGLGQGNEKLFF. The DNA for the CDR3 is TGCGCCAGCAGCTTTTTGGGCCTGGGACAGGGAAATGAAAAACTGTTTTTT.

This chain uses TRBV30 with TRBJ1-6; the match to TRBD1 covers 9 bases. This CDR3 is built from 16 residues. Trimming at V came to 3 bases and at J to 6 bases, leaving 9 bases not matched to a gene. Germline V gives CDR1 GTSNPN, CDR2 SVGIG (reference sequence). The DNA of the CDR3 is TGTGCCTGGAGGACACCCGGGACAGGGTCTAATTCACCCCTCCACTTT. Its protein product is CAWRTPGTGSNSPLHF.

This clone is large. The chain carries TRBV5-8 and TRBJ2-7, with D possibly matching TRBD2 (5 bases). The CDR3 has 13 residues. Trimming pared 6 bases from V and 6 bases from J, leaving 16 bases between. CDR1 and CDR2 from the germline V gene are SGHTS and YDEGEE. The CDR3 region has the DNA TGTGCCAGCACCCCGGCTCACGGGGTCGAGCAGTACTTC. It codes for CASTPAHGVEQYF.

The V call is TRBV4-2, the J call TRBJ1-1, with 7 bases fitting TRBD1. Germline CDR1 reads LGHNA; CDR2 reads YNFKEQ. This CDR3 has 19 amino acids. With V trimmed by 1 base and J by 4 bases, 18 bases remained unmatched. The CDR3: CASSQVKRGPEQGGTEAFF. CDR3 nucleotides: TGTGCCAGCAGCCAAGTTAAAAGGGGACCCGAGCAGGGGGGCACTGAAGCTTTCTTT.

In its sample, this clone was seen once. The gene calls are TRBV7-2 and TRBJ1-3, with D hard to call. V was pared by 5 bases and J by 0 bases, with 5 bases between. The germline gives CDR1 SGHTA, CDR2 FQGNSA. There are 13 residues in the CDR3. Here the CDR3 reads CASSLASGNTIYF. CDR3 DNA: TGTGCCAGCAGCCTGGCCTCTGGAAACACCATATATTTT.

In its sample, this clone was seen once. The gene calls are TRBV5-1 and TRBJ2-7; perhaps TRBD1 as D (5 bases). The CDR3 is 16 amino acids. V lost 0 bases, J lost 6 bases, and 19 bases lay in between. The germline CDR1 and CDR2 sequences are SGHRS and YFSETQ. CDR3 in DNA: TGCGCCAGCAGCTTGGTGGGCCAGGGAAGTGTACGCGAGCAGTACTTC. Translating it yields CASSLVGQGSVREQYF. The entire variable domain, with the rest obtained from reference TRBV5-1 and TRBJ2-7, is as follows: KAGVTQTPRYLIKTRGQQVTLSCSPISGHRSVSWYQQTPGQGLQFLFEYFSETQRNKGNFPGRFSGRQFSNSRSEMNVSTLELGDSALYLCASSLVGQGSVREQYFGPGTRLTVT.

As regards this clone: Different DNA sequences within this sample yield the same CDR3. The chain uses TRBV14 and TRBJ2-3, with 7 bases fitting TRBD2. The CDR3 runs to 16 residues. Germline V lookup: CDR1 SGHDN, CDR2 FVKESK. Trimming cost V 4 bases and J 5 bases; bases outside gene matches: 12. The CDR3 here is CASSLRAPRGGDTQYF. CDR3 nucleotides: TGTGCCAGCAGCCTGCGGGCTCCGCGCGGGGGAGATACGCAGTATTTT. The complete variable domain, with remaining parts taken from reference TRBV14 and TRBJ2-3, reads EAGVTQFPSHSVIEKGQTVTLRCDPISGHDNLYWYRRVMGKEIKFLLHFVKESKQDESGMPNNRFLAERTGGTYSTLKVQPAELEDSGVYFCASSLRAPRGGDTQYFGPGTRLTVL.

Here the CDR3 reads CASSLIRGVNNEQFF. The CDR3 DNA reads as TGTGCCAGCAGCTTGATTAGGGGCGTTAACAATGAGCAGTTCTTC. V is TRBV7-8 and J is TRBJ2-1; possibly TRBD1 for D (5 bases). V was pared by 3 bases and J by 5 bases, with 14 bases between. The CDR3 is made up of 15 amino acids. Germline CDR1 and CDR2: SGHVS and FQNEAQ.

The chain links TRBV5-1 to TRBJ2-1, with 11 bases identical to TRBD2. Germline CDR1 reads SGHRS; CDR2 reads YFSETQ. The CDR3 has 21 residues. The V gene end was trimmed by 4 bases and the J gene end by 2 bases; junction bases not matched to a gene: 20. This chain's CDR3 is CASSPGLAGGARVIAYNEQFF. CDR3 nucleotide sequence: TGCGCCAGCAGCCCCGGACTAGCGGGCGGAGCCAGGGTAATAGCCTACAATGAGCAGTTCTTC. Drawing the rest from reference TRBV5-1 and TRBJ2-1, the complete variable domain is KAGVTQTPRYLIKTRGQQVTLSCSPISGHRSVSWYQQTPGQGLQFLFEYFSETQRNKGNFPGRFSGRQFSNSRSEMNVSTLELGDSALYLCASSPGLAGGARVIAYNEQFFGPGTRLTVL.